The 10 T cell receptor beta chains below all came from one sample that was sequenced in a study of Ad26.COV2.S vaccination and SARS-CoV-2 variants. Measured with immunoSEQ multiplex PCR; TCRdb has only the in-frame clones, and not every one. The sample shows 350,000 to 450,000 clones, over 75% of them seen only once. Treatment reported: 19 received Ad26.COV2.S at low or high dose, single or two shots; about 5 received placebo; per-sample allocation not given. Samples were taken on day 63 after the first vaccine or placebo injection. Sequenced here: peripheral blood, sampled in a trial of Ad26.COV2.S vaccine versus placebo. These receptors all come from a person aged 18-60 years who received the Ad26.COV2.S COVID-19 vaccine or a placebo.

The rearrangement joins TRBV29-1 to TRBJ2-3; a possible D gene is TRBD1 (7 bases). Per the germline V gene, CDR1 is SQVTM and CDR2 is ANQGSEA. The CDR3 runs to 14 residues. V was clipped by 3 bases and J by 2 bases, with 12 bases between them. CDR3 sequence (DNA): TGCAGCGTTGATCAGGGGGGATACACAGATACGCAGTATTTT. It translates to CSVDQGGYTDTQYF.

The V call is TRBV6-4, the J call TRBJ1-6; a weak D match, TRBD1 (5 bases). The CDR3 spans 13 residues. Trimming shortened V by 3 bases and J by 5 bases, and 5 bases separated the two germline ends. The germline CDR1 and CDR2 sequences are MRHNA and SNTAGT. CDR3 region: CASSEDNNSPLHF. The CDR3, as DNA: TGTGCCAGCAGTGAGGACAATAATTCACCCCTCCACTTT.

The rearrangement joins TRBV19 to TRBJ2-7; 9 bases are a match to TRBD2. Germline values: CDR1 LNHDA, CDR2 SQIVND (reference sequence). V lost 6 bases and J lost 0; bases outside the gene matches: 6. This CDR3 contains 15 residues. The CDR3 coding sequence is TGTGCCAGTAGCCGACTAGCGGAAAGCTCCTACGAGCAGTACTTC. It yields the protein CASSRLAESSYEQYF.

CDR3 coding DNA: TGTGCCAGCAGTTTCAATCTTGGGAATGAAGCTTTCTTT. Amino acids: CASSFNLGNEAFF. The J gene is TRBJ1-1, the V gene TRBV28; the D is unclear. Deletions cut 3 bases from V and 7 bases from J, with 12 bases between. This CDR3 has 13 amino acids. CDR1 is MDHEN, CDR2 SYDVKM, per germline.

Only one count was recorded for this clone. The rearrangement uses TRBV9 and TRBJ2-1; no definite D call. CDR3 length equals 16 residues. The germline CDR1 and CDR2 sequences are SGDLS and YYNGEE. Trimming cost V 0 bases and J 1 base, with 11 bases left between them. CDR3 bases: TGTGCCAGCAGCGTAGTACGTCGAGGATCCTACAATGAGCAGTTCTTC. Translation gives CASSVVRRGSYNEQFF.

This rearrangement joins TRBV12-3 or TRBV12-4 to TRBJ1-2; D perhaps matches TRBD1 (5 bases). The CDR3 totals 11 residues. The V end lost 3 bases, the J end lost 7 bases, and 6 bases lay between the germline ends. This chain's CDR3 is CASSFTGGYTF. The CDR3 DNA sequence: TGTGCCAGCAGTTTTACAGGTGGCTACACCTTC.

As regards this clone: One end of the junction is discordant with germline, which a read error may explain. CDR3 sequence (DNA): TGTGCCAGCAGTTTAGCGGGAGAGCATGGGCAGTACTTC. Protein sequence: CASSLAGEHGQYF. V and J are TRBV11-2 and TRBJ2-7, with 9 bases aligning to TRBD2. This CDR3 spans 13 amino acids. From germline, CDR1 is SGHAT and CDR2 FQNNGV.

As for this clone: This sequence may be a read error, since a much larger clone differs from it by one base. Additional DNA sequences in this sample encode the identical CDR3. V and J are TRBV4-2 and TRBJ1-4; D is uncertain. Trimming took off 4 bases at V and 2 bases at J, with 14 bases between the two ends. Looked up from germline, CDR1 is LGHNA and CDR2 is YNFKEQ. This CDR3 region has 16 residues. CDR3 residues: CASSRERVLTNEKLFF. The DNA of the CDR3 is TGTGCCAGCAGCCGAGAAAGGGTGTTGACTAATGAAAAACTGTTTTTT.

The rearrangement links TRBV2 to TRBJ2-2; TRBD1 matches at 8 bases. V was clipped by 7 bases and J by 8 bases; unmatched bases: 6. The germline V gene encodes CDR1 SNHLY and CDR2 FYNNEI. The CDR3 sequence is 13 residues long. The CDR3, as DNA: TGTGCCAGCAAACAGGGGGTTGTAGGGGAGCTGTTTTTT. Its protein is CASKQGVVGELFF.

V gene TRBV28 combines with J gene TRBJ2-4; TRBD1 aligns across 11 bases. J lost 8 bases, V lost 6 bases, and 6 bases had no gene match. Germline CDR1 reads MDHEN; CDR2 reads SYDVKM. The CDR3 loop spans 14 amino acids. The CDR3 DNA reads TGTGCCAGCAGCACTCCGGGACAGGGGGACATTCAGTACTTC. It translates to CASSTPGQGDIQYF. The full variable domain, completed using reference TRBV28 and TRBJ2-4, is DVKVTQSSRYLVKRTGEKVFLECVQDMDHENMFWYRQDPGLGLRLIYFSYDVKMKEKGDIPEGYSVSREKKERFSLILESASTNQTSMYLCASSTPGQGDIQYFGAGTRLSVL.